The 11 T cell receptor beta chains in this list originate from one sample, sequenced in a study of molecular identifiers for immune sequencing clone quantification (dated by TCRdb to 2016 to 2019). Library creation used PCR. Sequencing instrument: Illumina HiSeq 4000. TCRdb ran its own pipeline on the public reads, namely fastp trimming at Q25 and MiXCR clone calling, and kept in-frame beta chains. Each CDR3 protein appears once, grouped with its most common genes and DNA. Counted in this sample were 600,000 to 650,000 distinct CDR3 sequences; about 20% of them appeared once. Around 0.86% of the sample is in the top ten clones. The sequenced sample consisted of naive CD8+ T cells from blood, with Jurkat cell RNA spiked in. This specimen's cell subset or site label, interpreted: FACS-sorted CD8+CD4-CCR7+CD45RA+ naive T cells. The receptors derive from a human donor in good health. Some libraries in this study had Jurkat cell RNA spiked in.

The table lists this clonotype with many counts. The V and J genes are TRBV25-1 and TRBJ2-7; TRBD1 might be the D (5 bases). Trimming pared 2 bases from V and 0 bases from J, leaving 14 bases between. Germline values: CDR1 MGHDK, CDR2 SYGVNS. The CDR3 spans 16 residues. CDR3: CASSEGAPGDSYEQYF. CDR3 bases: TGTGCCAGCAGTGAAGGGGCCCCAGGAGACTCCTACGAGCAGTACTTC.

This clonotype was recorded at least ten times. The V and J genes are TRBV7-6 and TRBJ2-3; D is unresolved. The CDR3 has 15 amino acids. The germline CDR1 and CDR2 sequences are SGHVS and FNYEAQ. Trimming left V 5 bases short and J 2 bases short, with 14 bases between. CDR3 coding DNA: TGTGCCAGCAGCAAAGACTTGACTGTCACAGATACGCAGTATTTT. Translated: CASSKDLTVTDTQYF.

This clonotype was detected a few times. V gene TRBV12-3 or TRBV12-4 combines with J gene TRBJ2-5; 11 positions match TRBD2. This CDR3 has 19 amino acids. Unmatched junction bases numbered 18, after V lost 5 bases and J lost 4 bases. CDR3 residues: CASSPSPVRIAGGRETQYF. DNA for the CDR3: TGTGCCAGCAGTCCCTCCCCCGTGAGAATAGCGGGGGGGCGAGAGACCCAGTACTTC.

Turning to this clonotype: A much larger clone differs from this one at a single base, so this may be a read error. The chain employs TRBV4-3 and TRBJ1-2, with no clear D. Germline V gives CDR1 LGHNA, CDR2 YSLEER. This CDR3 is 15 amino acids long. DNA of the CDR3: TGCGCCGGCAGCCAAGACGGCCTTGCTAACTATGGCTACACCTTC. The encoded protein is CAGSQDGLANYGYTF.

Comment on this clonotype: It may be a read error: a sequence one base away is much more abundant. This chain links TRBV7-3 with TRBJ2-6, with D possibly TRBD1 on 6 matching bases. The CDR3 contains 17 residues. Germline CDR1 reads SGHTA; CDR2 reads FQGTGA. V lost 0 bases and J lost 3, with 12 bases in between. CDR3: CASSLTGGRFGANVLTF. DNA for the CDR3: TGTGCCAGCAGCTTAACTGGGGGCAGGTTTGGGGCCAACGTCCTGACTTTC.

In this sample, this clonotype turned up many times. The V and J genes are TRBV29-1 and TRBJ2-3, with D perhaps TRBD1 (6 bases). Germline CDR1 SQVTM, CDR2 ANQGSEA. The CDR3 is made up of 14 amino acids. V lost 6 bases and J lost 2, with 15 bases in between. DNA of the CDR3: TGCAGCGTGTCCGGGACACCCTCCACAGATACGCAGTATTTT. Its translation: CSVSGTPSTDTQYF.

This clonotype has only a few counts. This chain's CDR3 is CASSLMETGGTGELFF. CDR3 in DNA: TGTGCCAGCAGTTTAATGGAGACAGGGGGCACCGGGGAGCTGTTTTTT. The chain has TRBV27 and TRBJ2-2; 9 bases are shared with TRBD1. J was trimmed by 4 bases and V by 2 bases; bases with no gene match: 5. Germline CDR1 reads MNHEY; CDR2 reads SMNVEV (reference sequence). The CDR3 has 16 residues.

The chain is built from TRBV12-3 or TRBV12-4 and TRBJ1-2, with TRBD1 matching 9 bases. This CDR3 has 14 residues. With V trimmed by 3 bases and J by 4 bases, 3 bases remained unmatched. The DNA for the CDR3 is TGTGCCAGCAGTTTTGGACAGGGGCTCTATGGCTACACCTTC. This gives the protein CASSFGQGLYGYTF.

CDR3 residues: CASSIRQGKETQYF. CDR3 nucleotide sequence: TGTGCCAGCAGCATCAGACAGGGCAAGGAGACCCAGTACTTC. The chain uses TRBV11-2 and TRBJ2-5; 7 nucleotides line up with TRBD1. The length of the CDR3 is 14 residues. Germline V gene lookup returns CDR1 SGHAT and CDR2 FQNNGV. After removal of 5 bases from V and 5 bases from J, the junction contained 8 bases not matched to a gene.

This clonotype was observed a handful of times. The gene calls are TRBV3-1 and TRBJ1-1, with a weak D call TRBD1 (5 bases). V lost 2 bases, J lost 4 bases, and 11 bases lay in between. The CDR3 has 14 residues. In germline, CDR1 is LGHDT, CDR2 YNNKEL (reference sequence). In DNA form, the CDR3 reads TGTGCCAGCAGCCAAAACTGGGGGGGCACTGAAGCTTTCTTT. This codes for CASSQNWGGTEAFF.

This clonotype has a single count. A read error may be the cause here, since a much bigger clone is one base away. The J gene is TRBJ1-4, the V gene TRBV19; D ambiguous. CDR1 is LNHDA and CDR2 is SQIVND in the germline V gene (reference sequence). The CDR3 runs to 15 residues. CDR3 DNA: TGTGCCAGTAGAAACAAGATCGGTATGGATGAAAAACGGTTTTTT. It specifies CASRNKIGMDEKRFF.